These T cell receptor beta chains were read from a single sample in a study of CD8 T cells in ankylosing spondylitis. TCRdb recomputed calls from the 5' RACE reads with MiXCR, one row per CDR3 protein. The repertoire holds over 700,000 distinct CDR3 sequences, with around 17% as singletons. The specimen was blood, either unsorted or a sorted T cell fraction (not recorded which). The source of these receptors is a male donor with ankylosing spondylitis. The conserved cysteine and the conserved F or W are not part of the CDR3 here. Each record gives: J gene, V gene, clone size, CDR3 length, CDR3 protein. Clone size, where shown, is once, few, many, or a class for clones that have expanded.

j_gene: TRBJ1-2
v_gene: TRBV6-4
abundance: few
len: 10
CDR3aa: ASSDGNYGYT

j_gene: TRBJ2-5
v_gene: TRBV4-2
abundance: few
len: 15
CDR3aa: ASQNRYTSGTLETQY

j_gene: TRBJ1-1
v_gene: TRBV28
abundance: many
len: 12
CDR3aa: ASSLLAVNTEAF

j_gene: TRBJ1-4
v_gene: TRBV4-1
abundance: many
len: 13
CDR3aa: ASSRGLSTNEKLF

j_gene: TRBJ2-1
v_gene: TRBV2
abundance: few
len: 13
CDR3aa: ASSETGGIANEQF

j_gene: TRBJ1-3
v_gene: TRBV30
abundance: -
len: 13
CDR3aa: AWSRQAGSGNTIY

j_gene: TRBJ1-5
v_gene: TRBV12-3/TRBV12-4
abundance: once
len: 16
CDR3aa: ARSLAARGTGYNQPQH

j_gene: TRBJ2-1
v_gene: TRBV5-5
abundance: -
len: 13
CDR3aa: ASSLGVFVYNEQF

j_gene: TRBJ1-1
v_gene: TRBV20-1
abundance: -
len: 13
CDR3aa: SAPRGNRAGTEAF

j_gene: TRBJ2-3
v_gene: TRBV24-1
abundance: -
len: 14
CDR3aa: ATSELPWGDTDTQY

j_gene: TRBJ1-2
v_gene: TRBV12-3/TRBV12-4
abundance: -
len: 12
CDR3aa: ASTTKTGPHGYT

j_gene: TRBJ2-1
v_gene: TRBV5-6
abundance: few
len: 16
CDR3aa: ASSFGGGGIFSYNEQF

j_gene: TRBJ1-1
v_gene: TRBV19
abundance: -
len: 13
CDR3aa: ASKPAGQPNTEAF

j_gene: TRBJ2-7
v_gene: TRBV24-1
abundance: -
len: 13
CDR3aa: ATSDSSEAGYEQY

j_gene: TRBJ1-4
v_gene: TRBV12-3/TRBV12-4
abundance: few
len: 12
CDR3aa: ASSLGRGGEKLF

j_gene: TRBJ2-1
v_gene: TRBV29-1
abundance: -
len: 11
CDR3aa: SVEGGSYNEQF

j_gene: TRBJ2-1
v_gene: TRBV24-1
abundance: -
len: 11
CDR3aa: ATSDPPGNEQF

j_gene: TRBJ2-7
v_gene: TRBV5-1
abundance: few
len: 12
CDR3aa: ASSPTQGYYEQY

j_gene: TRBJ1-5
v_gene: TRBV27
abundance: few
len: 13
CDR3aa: ASNPTGGLGQPQH

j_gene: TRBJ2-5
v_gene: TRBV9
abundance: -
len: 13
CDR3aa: ASSPSYVQQETQY

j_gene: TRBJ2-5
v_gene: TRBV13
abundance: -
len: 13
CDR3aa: ASRERTGGVETQY

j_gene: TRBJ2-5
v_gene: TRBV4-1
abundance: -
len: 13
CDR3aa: ASSRLAGGAETQY

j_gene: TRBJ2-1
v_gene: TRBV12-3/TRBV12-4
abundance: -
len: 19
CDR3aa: ASSWERLAGGPPQIGNEQF

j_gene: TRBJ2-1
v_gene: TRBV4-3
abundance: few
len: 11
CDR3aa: ASSQGLSNEQF

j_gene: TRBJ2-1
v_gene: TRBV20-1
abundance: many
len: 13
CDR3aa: SARTSGSTYNEQF

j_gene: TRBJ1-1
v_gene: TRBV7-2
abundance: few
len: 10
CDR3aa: ASSLETSEAF

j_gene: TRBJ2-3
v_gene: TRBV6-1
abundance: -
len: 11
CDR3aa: ASSDTSGDTQY

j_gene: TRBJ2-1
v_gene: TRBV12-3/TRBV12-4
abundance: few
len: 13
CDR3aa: ASRKQGRSYNEQF

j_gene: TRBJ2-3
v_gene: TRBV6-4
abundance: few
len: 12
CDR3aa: ANPRQDLGDTQY

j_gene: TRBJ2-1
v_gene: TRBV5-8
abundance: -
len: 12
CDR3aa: AGSPGTGQYEQF

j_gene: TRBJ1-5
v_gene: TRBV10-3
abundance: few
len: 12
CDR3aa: AISDDGRNQPQH

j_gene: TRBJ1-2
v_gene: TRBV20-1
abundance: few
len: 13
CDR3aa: SASDPTRGTYGYT

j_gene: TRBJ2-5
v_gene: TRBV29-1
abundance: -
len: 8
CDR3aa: SVLLVTQY

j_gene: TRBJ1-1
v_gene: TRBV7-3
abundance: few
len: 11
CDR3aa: ASRINGDTEAF

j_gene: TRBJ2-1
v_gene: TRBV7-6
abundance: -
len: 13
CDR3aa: ASWPGQYSYNEQF

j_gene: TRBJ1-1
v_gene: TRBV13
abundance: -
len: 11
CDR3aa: ASSLGDRDEAF